This T cell receptor (beta chain) is from a study of post-analysis software for immune sequencing data. Study details: The cohort encompassed relapsing-remitting, secondary progressive and progressive-relapsing multiple sclerosis disease courses.

As regards this clonotype: As yet, its antigen is unknown. Given a much more abundant clone one base away, this may be a read error. Because the CDR3 is missing its conserved closing phenylalanine or tryptophan, this is likely a read error.

Study-wide points: Pronounced co-clustering by F measure was evident among identically batched samples. Controls showed significantly higher normalized Chao1 diversity than did multiple sclerosis patients.

Unique molecular identifiers were carried by the TCR beta cDNA libraries. TCRdb re-analysed the PCR reads in MiXCR, keeping a single row per CDR3 protein. Seen here are 350,000 to 450,000 distinct CDR3 sequences, less than 40% observed once, and the top ten hold about an eighth. The source of this sequence is a girl aged 10-17 years with multiple sclerosis. The specimen was blood.

For the CDR3, the DNA is TGTGCCAGCAGCTCCTTCACAGATACGCAGTATTGT. Protein: CASSSFTDTQYC. The chain carries TRBV7-2 and TRBJ2-3; unclear D gene. Trimming took 4 bases from V and 2 from J, leaving 4 bases between them. The V gene's germline CDR1 is SGHTA and CDR2 FQGNSA. The CDR3 loop spans 12 amino acids.